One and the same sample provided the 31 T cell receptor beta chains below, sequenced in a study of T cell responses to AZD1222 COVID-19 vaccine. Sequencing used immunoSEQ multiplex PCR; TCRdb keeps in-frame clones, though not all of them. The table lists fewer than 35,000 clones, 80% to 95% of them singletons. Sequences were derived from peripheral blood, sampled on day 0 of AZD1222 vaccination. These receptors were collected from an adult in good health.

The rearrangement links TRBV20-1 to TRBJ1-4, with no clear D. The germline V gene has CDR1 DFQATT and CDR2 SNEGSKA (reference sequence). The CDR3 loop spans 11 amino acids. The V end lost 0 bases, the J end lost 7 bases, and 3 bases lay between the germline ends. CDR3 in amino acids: CSARDREKLFF. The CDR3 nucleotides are TGCAGTGCTAGAGACCGTGAAAAACTGTTTTTT.

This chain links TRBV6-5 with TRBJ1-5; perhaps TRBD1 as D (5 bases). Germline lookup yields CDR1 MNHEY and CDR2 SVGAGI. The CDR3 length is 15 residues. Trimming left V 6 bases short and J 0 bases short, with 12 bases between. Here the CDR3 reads CASSQTDNSNQPQHF. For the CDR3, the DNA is TGTGCCAGCAGCCAGACAGATAATAGCAATCAGCCCCAGCATTTT.

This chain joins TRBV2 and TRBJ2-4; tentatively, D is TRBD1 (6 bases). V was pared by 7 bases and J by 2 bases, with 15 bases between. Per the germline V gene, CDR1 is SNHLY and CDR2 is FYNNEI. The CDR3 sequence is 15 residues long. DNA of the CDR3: TGTGCCAGCATGGAGTTTCAGGGGACCAAAAACATTCAGTACTTC. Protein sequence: CASMEFQGTKNIQYF.

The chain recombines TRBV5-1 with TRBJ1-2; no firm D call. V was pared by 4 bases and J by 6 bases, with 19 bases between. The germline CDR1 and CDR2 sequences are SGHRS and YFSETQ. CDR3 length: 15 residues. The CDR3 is CASSPGDRSEHGYTF. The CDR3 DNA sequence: TGCGCCAGCAGCCCGGGCGATAGGTCAGAACATGGCTACACCTTC.

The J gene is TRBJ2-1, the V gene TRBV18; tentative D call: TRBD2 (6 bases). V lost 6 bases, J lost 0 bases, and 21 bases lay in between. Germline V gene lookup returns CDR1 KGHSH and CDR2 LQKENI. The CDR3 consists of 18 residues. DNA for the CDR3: TGTGCCAGCTCTCCCTGGGCGCGGGGACGGCACTCCTACAATGAGCAGTTCTTC. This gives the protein CASSPWARGRHSYNEQFF.

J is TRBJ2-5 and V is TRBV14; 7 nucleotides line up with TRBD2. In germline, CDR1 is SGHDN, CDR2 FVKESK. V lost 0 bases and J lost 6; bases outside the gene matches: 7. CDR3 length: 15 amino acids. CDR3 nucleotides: TGTGCCAGCAGCCAAGATCACGGGGGGAGAAAGACCCAGTACTTC. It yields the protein CASSQDHGGRKTQYF.

The CDR3: CASGSYEQYF. The CDR3 DNA sequence: TGTGCATCAGGCTCATACGAGCAGTACTTC. This chain connects TRBV30 to TRBJ2-7; D not resolved. CDR1 is GTSNPN and CDR2 is SVGIG in the germline V gene (reference sequence). The CDR3 is made up of 10 amino acids.

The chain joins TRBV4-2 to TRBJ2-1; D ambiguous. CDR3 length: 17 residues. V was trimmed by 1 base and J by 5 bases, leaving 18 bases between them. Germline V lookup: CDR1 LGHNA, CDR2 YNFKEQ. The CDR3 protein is CASSQGGRRVDDNEQFF. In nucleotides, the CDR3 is TGTGCCAGCAGCCAAGGAGGTCGCCGGGTTGATGACAATGAGCAGTTCTTC.

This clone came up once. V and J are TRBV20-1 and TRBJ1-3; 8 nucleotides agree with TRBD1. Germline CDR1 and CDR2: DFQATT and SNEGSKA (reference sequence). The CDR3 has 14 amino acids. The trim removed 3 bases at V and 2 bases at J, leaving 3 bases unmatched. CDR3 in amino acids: CSASRQGTGNTIYF. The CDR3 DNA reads TGCAGTGCTAGTCGACAGGGGACTGGAAACACCATATATTTT.

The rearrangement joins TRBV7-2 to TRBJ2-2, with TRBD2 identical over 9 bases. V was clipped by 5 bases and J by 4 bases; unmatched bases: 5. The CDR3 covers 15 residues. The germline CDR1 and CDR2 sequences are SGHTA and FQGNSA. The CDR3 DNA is TGTGCCAGCAGCCTCGGACTAGCGAGCACCGGGGAGCTGTTTTTT. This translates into CASSLGLASTGELFF.

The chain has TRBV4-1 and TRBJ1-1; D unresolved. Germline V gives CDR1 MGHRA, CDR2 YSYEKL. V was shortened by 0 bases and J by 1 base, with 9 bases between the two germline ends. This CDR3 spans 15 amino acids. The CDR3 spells CASSQDGARNTEAFF. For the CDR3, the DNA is TGCGCCAGCAGCCAAGATGGAGCTCGGAACACTGAAGCTTTCTTT.

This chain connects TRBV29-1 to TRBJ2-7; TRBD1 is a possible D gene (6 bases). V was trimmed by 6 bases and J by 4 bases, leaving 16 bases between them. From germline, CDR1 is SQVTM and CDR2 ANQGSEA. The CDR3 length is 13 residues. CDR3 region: CSVSGQSQYEQYF. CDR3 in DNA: TGCAGCGTCTCCGGACAGAGCCAGTACGAGCAGTACTTC.

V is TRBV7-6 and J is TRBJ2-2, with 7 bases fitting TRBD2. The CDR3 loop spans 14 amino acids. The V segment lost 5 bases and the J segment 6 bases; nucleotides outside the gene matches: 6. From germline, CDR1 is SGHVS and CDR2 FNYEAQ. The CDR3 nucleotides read TGTGCCAGCAGCAAGAGCGGGGATGCCGGGGAGCTGTTTTTT. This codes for CASSKSGDAGELFF. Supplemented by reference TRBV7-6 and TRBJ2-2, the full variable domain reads GAGVSQSPRYKVTKRGQDVALRCDPISGHVSLYWYRQALGQGPEFLTYFNYEAQQDKSGLPNDRFSAERPEGSISTLTIQRTEQRDSAMYRCASSKSGDAGELFFGEGSRLTVL.

This CDR3 reads CASSQDINEKLFF. The CDR3 DNA reads TGCGCCAGCAGCCAAGACATTAATGAAAAACTGTTTTTT. The rearrangement uses TRBV4-3 and TRBJ1-4; D is uncertain. Germline CDR1 and CDR2: LGHNA and YSLEER. The CDR3 sequence is 13 residues long. The V and J ends lost 0 bases and 4 bases respectively, with 3 bases between them.

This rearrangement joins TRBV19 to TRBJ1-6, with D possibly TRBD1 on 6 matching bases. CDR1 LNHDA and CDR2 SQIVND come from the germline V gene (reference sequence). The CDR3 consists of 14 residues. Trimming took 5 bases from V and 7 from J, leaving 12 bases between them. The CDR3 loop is CASSGGQRNSPLHF. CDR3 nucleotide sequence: TGTGCCAGTAGTGGAGGACAGCGGAATTCACCCCTCCACTTT.

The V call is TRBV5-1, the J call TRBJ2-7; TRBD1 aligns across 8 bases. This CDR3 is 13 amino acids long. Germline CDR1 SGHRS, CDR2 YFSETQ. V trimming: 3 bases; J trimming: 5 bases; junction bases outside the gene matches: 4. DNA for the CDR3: TGCGCCAGCAGCTGGACGACAGGGGACGAGCAGTACTTC. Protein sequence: CASSWTTGDEQYF.

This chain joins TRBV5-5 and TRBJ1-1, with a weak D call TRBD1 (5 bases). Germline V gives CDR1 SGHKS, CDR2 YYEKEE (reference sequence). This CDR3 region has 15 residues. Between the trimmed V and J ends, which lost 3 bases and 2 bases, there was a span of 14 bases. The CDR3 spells CASSSQGLGNTEAFF. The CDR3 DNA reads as TGTGCCAGCAGCTCGCAGGGCTTAGGAAACACTGAAGCTTTCTTT.

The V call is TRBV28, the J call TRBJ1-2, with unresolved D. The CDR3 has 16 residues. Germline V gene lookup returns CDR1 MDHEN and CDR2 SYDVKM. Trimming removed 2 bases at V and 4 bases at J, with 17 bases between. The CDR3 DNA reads TGTGCCAGCAGTTTACCAGTGCCCGGTGCCTCCTATGGCTACACCTTC. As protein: CASSLPVPGASYGYTF.

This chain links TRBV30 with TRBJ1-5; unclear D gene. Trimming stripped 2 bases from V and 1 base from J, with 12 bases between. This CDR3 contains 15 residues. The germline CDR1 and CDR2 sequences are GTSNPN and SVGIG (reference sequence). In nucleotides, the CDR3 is TGTGCCTGGAGTCCGGGCCTACGGAGCAATCAGCCCCAGCATTTT. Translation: CAWSPGLRSNQPQHF.

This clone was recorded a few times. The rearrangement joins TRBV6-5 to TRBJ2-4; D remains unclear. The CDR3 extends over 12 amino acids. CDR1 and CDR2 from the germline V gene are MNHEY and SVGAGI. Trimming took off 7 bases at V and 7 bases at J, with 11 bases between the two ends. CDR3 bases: TGTGCCAGCAATCCCGGCCTGAACATTCAGTACTTC. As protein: CASNPGLNIQYF.

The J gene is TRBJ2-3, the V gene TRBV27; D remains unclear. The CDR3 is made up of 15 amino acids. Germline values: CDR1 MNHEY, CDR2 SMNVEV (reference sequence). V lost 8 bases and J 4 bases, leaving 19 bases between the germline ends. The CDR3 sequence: CASQPDLIGADTQYF. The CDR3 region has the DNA TGTGCCAGCCAGCCTGACTTGATTGGGGCAGATACGCAGTATTTT.

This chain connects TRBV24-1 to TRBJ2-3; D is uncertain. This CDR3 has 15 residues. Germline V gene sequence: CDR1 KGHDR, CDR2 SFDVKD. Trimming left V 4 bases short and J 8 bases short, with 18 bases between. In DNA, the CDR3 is TGTGCCACCAGTGAACCCGGGCCCGGCTGGGGTACGCAGTATTTT. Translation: CATSEPGPGWGTQYF.

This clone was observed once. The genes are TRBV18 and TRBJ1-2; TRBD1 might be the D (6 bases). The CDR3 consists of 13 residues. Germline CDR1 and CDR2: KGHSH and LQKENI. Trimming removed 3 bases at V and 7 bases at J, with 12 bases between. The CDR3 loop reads CASSPQGNGGYTF. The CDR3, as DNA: TGTGCCAGCTCACCCCAGGGGAACGGTGGCTACACCTTC.

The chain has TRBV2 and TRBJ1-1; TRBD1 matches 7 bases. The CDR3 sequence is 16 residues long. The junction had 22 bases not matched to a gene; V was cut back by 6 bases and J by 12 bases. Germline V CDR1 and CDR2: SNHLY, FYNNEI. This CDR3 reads CASREARTLTGAPTFF. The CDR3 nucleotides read TGTGCCAGCAGGGAGGCCCGAACCCTAACAGGGGCCCCAACTTTCTTT.

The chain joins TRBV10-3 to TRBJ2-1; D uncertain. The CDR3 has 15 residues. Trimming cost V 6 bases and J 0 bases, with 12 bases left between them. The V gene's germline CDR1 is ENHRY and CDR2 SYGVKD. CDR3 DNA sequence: TGTGCCATCAGGGCCGGGTTTAGCTCCTACAATGAGCAGTTCTTC. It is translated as CAIRAGFSSYNEQFF.

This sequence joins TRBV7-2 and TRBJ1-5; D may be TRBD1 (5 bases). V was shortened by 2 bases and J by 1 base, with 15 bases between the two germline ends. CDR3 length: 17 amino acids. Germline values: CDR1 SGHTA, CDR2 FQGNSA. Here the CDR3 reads CASSLLGGWGSNQPQHF. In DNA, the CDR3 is TGTGCCAGCAGCTTATTGGGTGGATGGGGGAGCAATCAGCCCCAGCATTTT.

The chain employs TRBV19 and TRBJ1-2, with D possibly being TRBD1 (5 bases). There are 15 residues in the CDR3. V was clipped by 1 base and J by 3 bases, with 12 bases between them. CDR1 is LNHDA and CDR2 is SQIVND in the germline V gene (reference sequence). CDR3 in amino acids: CASSIGGAVDYGYTF. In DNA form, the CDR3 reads TGTGCCAGTAGTATAGGGGGCGCCGTTGACTATGGCTACACCTTC.

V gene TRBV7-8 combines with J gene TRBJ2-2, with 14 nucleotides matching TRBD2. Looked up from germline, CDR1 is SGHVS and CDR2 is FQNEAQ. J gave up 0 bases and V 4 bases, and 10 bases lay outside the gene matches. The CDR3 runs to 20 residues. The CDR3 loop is CASSSYPGTSGGSNTGELFF. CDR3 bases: TGTGCCAGCAGCTCCTATCCCGGGACTAGCGGGGGATCGAACACCGGGGAGCTGTTTTTT. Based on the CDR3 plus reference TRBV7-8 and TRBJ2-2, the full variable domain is GAGVSQSPRYKVAKRGQDVALRCDPISGHVSLFWYQQALGQGPEFLTYFQNEAQLDKSGLPSDRFFAERPEGSVSTLKIQRTQQEDSAVYLCASSSYPGTSGGSNTGELFFGEGSRLTVL.

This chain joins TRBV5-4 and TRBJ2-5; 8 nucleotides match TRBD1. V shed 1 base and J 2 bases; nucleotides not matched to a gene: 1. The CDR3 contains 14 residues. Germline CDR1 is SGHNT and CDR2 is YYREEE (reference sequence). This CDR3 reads CASSLNRGQETQYF. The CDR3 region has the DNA TGTGCCAGCAGCTTGAACAGGGGGCAAGAGACCCAGTACTTC.

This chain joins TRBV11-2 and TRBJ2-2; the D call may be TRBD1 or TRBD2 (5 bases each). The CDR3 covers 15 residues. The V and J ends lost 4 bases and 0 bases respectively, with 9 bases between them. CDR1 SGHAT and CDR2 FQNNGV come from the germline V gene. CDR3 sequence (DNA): TGTGCCAGCAGCTGGGGACGGACGAACACCGGGGAGCTGTTTTTT. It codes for CASSWGRTNTGELFF.

For the CDR3, the DNA is TGTGCCAGCAGTGAATTCGGAGGGCAGGGGATAAACTATGGCTACACCTTC. This sequence encodes CASSEFGGQGINYGYTF. The J gene is TRBJ1-2, the V gene TRBV2, with D possibly TRBD1 on 6 matching bases. Trimming shortened V by 2 bases and J by 2 bases, and 18 bases separated the two germline ends. Germline assignment: CDR1 SNHLY and CDR2 FYNNEI. There are 17 residues in the CDR3.